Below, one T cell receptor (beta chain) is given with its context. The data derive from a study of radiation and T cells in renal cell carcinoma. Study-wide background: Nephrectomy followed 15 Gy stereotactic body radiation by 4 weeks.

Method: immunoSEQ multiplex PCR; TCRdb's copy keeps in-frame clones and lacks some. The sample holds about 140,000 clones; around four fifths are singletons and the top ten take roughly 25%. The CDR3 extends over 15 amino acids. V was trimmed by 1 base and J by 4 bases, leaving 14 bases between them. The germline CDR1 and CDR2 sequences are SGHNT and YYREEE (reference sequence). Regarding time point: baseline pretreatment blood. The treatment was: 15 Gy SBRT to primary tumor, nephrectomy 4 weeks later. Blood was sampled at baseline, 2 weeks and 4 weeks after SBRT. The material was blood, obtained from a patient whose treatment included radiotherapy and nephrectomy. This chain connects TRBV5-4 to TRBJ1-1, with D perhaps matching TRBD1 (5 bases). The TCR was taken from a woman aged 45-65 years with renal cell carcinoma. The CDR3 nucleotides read TGTGCCAGCAGCTTGTATCAGGGACGGATCACTGAAGCTTTCTTT. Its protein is CASSLYQGRITEAFF.